The 25 T cell receptor beta chains given below trace back to one sample, sequenced in a study of blood T cells in healthy people across ages. Sample-barcoded 5' priming and a J-beta primer mix drove a second PCR of about 6 to 12 cycles. TCRdb reprocessed the 5' RACE reads via MiXCR and lists one record per CDR3 protein. The table lists about 1.7 million distinct CDR3 sequences, under 30% of them singletons. The sequencing input was blood. Source of these receptors: a woman younger than 45 in good health.

Ten or more counts support this clonotype. One end of the junction is discordant with germline, which a read error may explain. The gene calls are TRBV5-1 and TRBJ2-5; no clear D. Germline V lookup: CDR1 SGHRS, CDR2 YFSETQ. CDR3 length: 13 amino acids. The CDR3 coding sequence is TGTGCCAGCAGCTTAGGCCTCGTGGAGACCCAGTACTTC. Its protein product is CASSLGLVETQYF.

This clonotype has a count of ten or more. V usage is TRBV7-3 and J usage is TRBJ2-3; maybe TRBD2 (6 bases). The CDR3 length is 19 residues. CDR1 and CDR2 from the germline V gene are SGHTA and FQGTGA. V was shortened by 1 base and J by 2 bases, with 22 bases between the two germline ends. The CDR3 DNA follows: TGTGCCAGCAGCTTAAAAGGGGCGGGACCTCCACGAGTCACAGATACGCAGTATTTT. Amino acid sequence: CASSLKGAGPPRVTDTQYF.

The chain joins TRBV29-1 to TRBJ2-3; 8 bases map to TRBD2. This CDR3 is built from 13 residues. Germline V gene sequence: CDR1 SQVTM, CDR2 ANQGSEA. V lost 6 bases, J lost 4 bases, and 6 bases stayed unmatched. This CDR3 is CSVESGSSDTQYF. CDR3 in DNA: TGCAGCGTGGAAAGCGGGAGCTCAGATACGCAGTATTTT.

This clonotype was detected only a few times. The rearrangement joins TRBV3-1 to TRBJ2-1; D is unresolved. Germline CDR1 reads LGHDT; CDR2 reads YNNKEL (reference sequence). The V end lost 0 bases, the J end lost 10 bases, and 13 bases lay between the germline ends. There are 14 residues in the CDR3. The CDR3 sequence is CASSQESVGREQFF. The CDR3 DNA follows: TGTGCCAGCAGCCAAGAATCGGTAGGCAGAGAGCAGTTCTTC.

The chain employs TRBV14 and TRBJ2-7; D gene unclear. Germline values: CDR1 SGHDN, CDR2 FVKESK. The CDR3 contains 13 residues. Trimming took off 1 base at V and 7 bases at J, with 11 bases between the two ends. CDR3 DNA: TGTGCCAGCAGCCAAGGACTCCTCAGGGAGCAGTACTTC. Its protein product is CASSQGLLREQYF.

This chain uses TRBV5-1 with TRBJ2-7, with 7 bases lining up with TRBD2. Germline lookup yields CDR1 SGHRS and CDR2 YFSETQ. CDR3 size: 14 residues. V lost 5 bases to trimming and J lost 3 bases; unmatched junction nucleotides: 8. The CDR3 sequence is CASRLTSGNYEQYF. DNA for the CDR3: TGCGCCAGCAGGTTAACCAGCGGGAACTACGAGCAGTACTTC.

There are a few counts of this clonotype. The genes are TRBV4-1 and TRBJ1-1; D gene unclear. The CDR3 sequence is 13 residues long. Trimming removed 6 bases at V and 4 bases at J, with 12 bases between. Looked up from germline, CDR1 is MGHRA and CDR2 is YSYEKL. CDR3 bases: TGCGCCAGCAGATCGTCCTCTCCCACTGAAGCTTTCTTT. Residues: CASRSSSPTEAFF.

This clonotype has a count of ten or more. The CDR3 protein is CATTSGGFYEQYF. The CDR3, as DNA: TGTGCCACCACTAGCGGGGGGTTCTACGAGCAGTACTTC. V is TRBV25-1 and J is TRBJ2-7; TRBD2 aligns across 12 bases. This CDR3 is 13 amino acids long. Germline V gives CDR1 MGHDK, CDR2 SYGVNS. J gave up 3 bases and V 10 bases, and 4 bases lay outside the gene matches.

V gene TRBV3-1 combines with J gene TRBJ1-2, with D maybe TRBD1 (5 bases). The V and J ends lost 3 bases and 8 bases respectively, with 19 bases between them. This CDR3 has 15 amino acids. Germline V gives CDR1 LGHDT, CDR2 YNNKEL (reference sequence). The CDR3 DNA reads TGTGCCAGCAGCCAGGCGGCCGGGGCCGGGGAGGGCTACACCTTC. It specifies CASSQAAGAGEGYTF.

This clonotype was seen a handful of times. The chain links TRBV7-9 to TRBJ1-1; 11 bases fit TRBD1. In germline, CDR1 is SEHNR, CDR2 FQNEAQ (reference sequence). The CDR3 is made up of 16 amino acids. V dropped 0 bases and J dropped 4; count of bases not matched to a gene: 4. The CDR3 is CASSLATGTGGTEAFF. As DNA, the CDR3 is TGTGCCAGCAGCTTAGCGACCGGGACAGGGGGCACTGAAGCTTTCTTT. The complete variable domain, with remaining parts taken from reference TRBV7-9 and TRBJ1-1, reads DTGVSQNPRHKITKRGQNVTFRCDPISEHNRLYWYRQTLGQGPEFLTYFQNEAQLEKSRLLSDRFSAERPKGSFSTLEIQRTEQGDSAMYLCASSLATGTGGTEAFFGQGTRLTVV.

The chain joins TRBV7-2 to TRBJ2-1, with 12 bases fitting TRBD2. CDR1 is SGHTA and CDR2 is FQGNSA in the germline V gene. V was clipped by 7 bases and J by 8 bases; unmatched bases: 6. CDR3 length equals 14 residues. As DNA, the CDR3 is TGTGCCAGCACGCGACTAGCGGGAGTAGATGAGCAGTTCTTC. Its protein product is CASTRLAGVDEQFF.

Turning to this clonotype: Given a much more abundant clone one base away, this may be a read error. The V call is TRBV12-3 or TRBV12-4, the J call TRBJ2-1; a possible D gene is TRBD2 (7 bases). Judging by the DNA end, TRBJ2-7 fits better; the J call may be wrong. CDR3 length equals 14 residues. CDR3 bases: TGTGCCTGCGCAAAGAGCGGGGACAACAATGAGCAGTACTTC. Translated: CACAKSGDNNEQYF.

Only a few counts were recorded for this clonotype. The gene calls are TRBV5-1 and TRBJ2-1, with 10 bases that match TRBD2. Germline V lookup: CDR1 SGHRS, CDR2 YFSETQ. The CDR3 totals 15 residues. V lost 4 bases, J lost 7 bases, and 8 bases stayed unmatched. This CDR3 is CASSGAGGPSNEQFF. In nucleotides, the CDR3 is TGCGCCAGCAGCGGAGCGGGGGGGCCGAGTAATGAGCAGTTCTTC.

The genes are TRBV29-1 and TRBJ1-2; the match to TRBD1 covers 7 bases. V was pared by 4 bases and J by 8 bases, with 4 bases of the junction left unmatched. CDR1 is SQVTM, CDR2 ANQGSEA, per germline. This CDR3 region has 11 residues. Here the CDR3 DNA reads TGCAGCGTTGCAGGGGGAGGCGGCTACACCTTC. Amino acid sequence: CSVAGGGGYTF.

This clonotype has a count of ten or more. The rearrangement joins TRBV6-5 to TRBJ2-1; D is ambiguous. CDR3 length: 11 residues. Trimming took off 8 bases at V and 5 bases at J, with 7 bases between the two ends. The germline V gene encodes CDR1 MNHEY and CDR2 SVGAGI. The CDR3 here is CASERNNEQFF. The DNA for the CDR3 is TGTGCCAGCGAAAGGAACAATGAGCAGTTCTTC.

This clonotype was counted only a few times. This CDR3 reads CASTTGTGGKNEQFF. DNA for the CDR3: TGCGCCAGCACCACCGGGACAGGGGGAAAGAATGAGCAGTTCTTC. The V call is TRBV5-1, the J call TRBJ2-1; 11 bases map to TRBD1. This CDR3 comprises 15 residues. CDR1 is SGHRS and CDR2 is YFSETQ in the germline V gene. J was trimmed by 7 bases and V by 6 bases; bases with no gene match: 9.

This clonotype was counted ten times or more. The chain couples TRBV7-2 to TRBJ2-1; a weak D match, TRBD2 (5 bases). Per the germline V gene, CDR1 is SGHTA and CDR2 is FQGNSA. V was trimmed by 1 base and J by 3 bases, leaving 7 bases between them. The CDR3 extends over 14 amino acids. The CDR3 here is CASSLERSYNEQFF. CDR3 nucleotides: TGTGCCAGCAGCTTAGAGCGGAGCTACAATGAGCAGTTCTTC.

The chain has TRBV6-6 and TRBJ2-7, with 7 bases aligning to TRBD1. V lost 4 bases to trimming and J lost 3 bases; unmatched junction nucleotides: 15. The CDR3 sequence is 17 residues long. CDR1 is MNHNY and CDR2 is SVGAGI in the germline V gene (reference sequence). The CDR3 DNA is TGTGCCAGCAGTTTTTTCCCCTCCGGGACAGATTACTACGAGCAGTACTTC. Translation gives CASSFFPSGTDYYEQYF.

This clonotype came up once. One junction end disagrees with the germline gene, perhaps due to a read error. The V call is TRBV5-5, the J call TRBJ2-1; D is possibly TRBD1 or TRBD2 (5 bases each). CDR1 and CDR2 from the germline V gene are SGHKS and YYEKEE (reference sequence). The CDR3 length is 14 residues. DNA for the CDR3: TGTGTCAGCAGCTTTGGGGGATCCTACAATGAGCAGTTCTTC. This gives the protein CVSSFGGSYNEQFF.

This clonotype was observed many times. This chain connects TRBV20-1 to TRBJ2-7; D is perhaps TRBD2 (7 bases). Trimming removed 5 bases at V and 2 bases at J, with 13 bases between. The length of the CDR3 is 13 residues. Germline V gene data show CDR1 as DFQATT and CDR2 as SNEGSKA (reference sequence). The CDR3 DNA reads TGCAGTGCTGGACGGGGGGCCCCCTACGAGCAGTACTTC. It translates to CSAGRGAPYEQYF.

In this sample, this clonotype turned up a few times. The V and J genes are TRBV12-3 or TRBV12-4 and TRBJ1-2; D is possibly TRBD1 (6 bases). V gave up 7 bases and J gave up 4 bases, with 19 bases separating them. The CDR3 is 15 amino acids. DNA of the CDR3: TGTGCCAGCACACGCCTGGGGGGACACACCTATGGCTACACCTTC. Translated, it gives CASTRLGGHTYGYTF.

This clonotype was found a few times. The V and J genes are TRBV18 and TRBJ2-4; D call uncertain. CDR1 KGHSH and CDR2 LQKENI come from the germline V gene. CDR3 size: 13 residues. V lost 6 bases, J lost 13 bases, and 19 bases lay in between. The CDR3 DNA follows: TGTGCCAGCTCTACGGACGTCTACAATGAGCAGTACTTC. As protein: CASSTDVYNEQYF. The whole variable domain, remainder taken from reference TRBV18 and TRBJ2-4, is NAGVMQNPRHLVRRRGQEARLRCSPMKGHSHVYWYRQLPEEGLKFMVYLQKENIIDESGMPKERFSAEFPKEGPSILRIQQVVRGDSAAYFCASSTDVYNEQYFGAGTRLSVL.

This clonotype was seen more than once but under ten times. The V and J genes are TRBV7-9 and TRBJ1-4; D gene uncertain. The CDR3 spans 12 residues. Trimming stripped 3 bases from V and 4 bases from J, with 3 bases between. The V gene's germline CDR1 is SEHNR and CDR2 FQNEAQ (reference sequence). CDR3 protein: CASSFYNEKLFF. CDR3 DNA: TGTGCCAGCAGCTTTTATAATGAAAAACTGTTTTTT.

The rearrangement joins TRBV20-1 to TRBJ1-4; 7 bases agree with TRBD1. The germline V gene has CDR1 DFQATT and CDR2 SNEGSKA (reference sequence). The CDR3 spans 13 residues. J gave up 7 bases and V 5 bases, and 7 bases lay outside the gene matches. Written as DNA, the CDR3 is TGCAGTGCTGGCAGGGGGAGTGGTGAAAAACTGTTTTTT. Translated: CSAGRGSGEKLFF.

The chain links TRBV6-2 or TRBV6-3 to TRBJ2-4; maybe TRBD2 (6 bases). This CDR3 has 11 residues. Trimming shortened V by 10 bases and J by 13 bases, and 17 bases separated the two germline ends. Germline CDR1 is MNHEY and CDR2 is SVGEGT. The DNA for the CDR3 is TGTGCCACCTACTCGGGGGACCAGCAGTACTTC. Translation: CATYSGDQQYF.